This TCR beta chain was identified in a study of regulatory T cells in long-lasting Graves disease. Note on this clonotype: A much larger clonotype is one base distant, so this may be a read error.

For TCR beta, libraries came from iRepertoire HTBI primers and Arm-PCR of CDR3 regions. MiXCR, run by TCRdb on the multiplex PCR reads, gives a single entry per CDR3 protein. The table lists around 500,000 distinct CDR3 sequences, about 12% of them singletons, with approximately 9.6% in the top ten. The time point denotes: newly diagnosed GD, antithyroid drugs for less than 3 months. Construction of the TCR library relied on RNA isolated from PBMCs. Per the germline V gene, CDR1 is SQVTM and CDR2 is ANQGSEA. This CDR3 region has 12 residues. V gave up 3 bases and J gave up 5 bases, with 11 bases separating them. This sample also belongs to another study, concerning T cells in Graves' hyperthyroidism and ophthalmopathy.

The chain carries TRBV29-1 and TRBJ2-7; D uncertain. The specimen was peripheral blood mononuclear cells (PBMCs), collected at new diagnosis, from a patient treated with antithyroid drugs. This receptor was identified in a woman in her 30s with Graves disease. CDR3 bases: TGCAGCGTTGATAGCCGGTTACACGAGCAGTACTTC. Translated: CSVDSRLHEQYF.